The next 11 T cell receptor beta chains were all read from a single sample in a study of identifying expanded T cells in peripheral blood. Using immunoSEQ multiplex PCR, the repertoire was profiled, and TCRdb retains in-frame clones only, with some absent. The sample consists of more than 85,000 clones, 88% of them appearing once. The sequencing input was blood. The receptor set was obtained from a person between 18 and 75 years old in good health.

The chain joins TRBV7-2 to TRBJ2-1; D call uncertain. Trimming removed 0 bases from V and 8 bases from J, with 8 bases in between. The CDR3 is made up of 13 amino acids. The germline CDR1 and CDR2 sequences are SGHTA and FQGNSA. In nucleotides, the CDR3 is TGTGCCAGCAGCTTAGCGGGCCAGGATGAGCAGTTCTTC. It yields the protein CASSLAGQDEQFF.

This chain connects TRBV7-2 to TRBJ2-1, with D uncertain. V gave up 3 bases and J gave up 12 bases, with 15 bases separating them. The length of the CDR3 is 13 residues. Per the germline V gene, CDR1 is SGHTA and CDR2 is FQGNSA. CDR3 residues: CASSFVRSDLQFF. The CDR3 bases are TGTGCCAGCAGCTTTGTGAGATCTGATCTGCAGTTCTTC.

The chain links TRBV25-1 to TRBJ1-4; maybe TRBD1 (5 bases). From germline, CDR1 is MGHDK and CDR2 SYGVNS. Between the trimmed V and J ends, which lost 6 bases and 6 bases, there was a span of 14 bases. The CDR3 is 14 residues long. CDR3 nucleotide sequence: TGTGCCAGCAGCGACGGGAGGGGTTATGAAAAACTGTTTTTT. Its protein product is CASSDGRGYEKLFF.

The chain couples TRBV7-9 to TRBJ2-7; a possible D gene is TRBD1 (7 bases). V lost 2 bases and J lost 0, with 11 bases in between. The CDR3 is made up of 15 amino acids. CDR1 SEHNR and CDR2 FQNEAQ come from the germline V gene (reference sequence). The CDR3 DNA reads as TGTGCCAGCAGCTTACAGGGGGGACTCTCCTACGAGCAGTACTTC. The encoded protein is CASSLQGGLSYEQYF. The whole variable domain, filled in from reference TRBV7-9 and TRBJ2-7, reads DTGVSQNPRHKITKRGQNVTFRCDPISEHNRLYWYRQTLGQGPEFLTYFQNEAQLEKSRLLSDRFSAERPKGSFSTLEIQRTEQGDSAMYLCASSLQGGLSYEQYFGPGTRLTVT.

The chain's CDR3 is CATSRDNSGGETQYF. Written as DNA, the CDR3 is TGTGCCACCAGCAGAGATAACAGCGGGGGAGAGACCCAGTACTTC. The chain is built from TRBV15 and TRBJ2-5, with 8 bases matching TRBD2. Per germline, CDR1 LNHNV and CDR2 YYDKDF (reference sequence). The V gene end was trimmed by 0 bases and the J gene end by 4 bases; junction bases not matched to a gene: 4. The CDR3 loop spans 15 amino acids.

This rearrangement joins TRBV7-9 to TRBJ1-1; 7 bases fit TRBD1. CDR1 and CDR2 (germline): SEHNR, FQNEAQ (reference sequence). V was pared by 5 bases and J by 4 bases, with 4 bases of the junction left unmatched. This CDR3 is 13 amino acids long. The CDR3 region is CASSTAGGTEAFF. CDR3 nucleotide sequence: TGTGCCAGCAGCACTGCAGGGGGCACTGAAGCTTTCTTT.

This rearrangement joins TRBV5-6 to TRBJ1-4; unclear D gene. Trimming took 1 base from V and 4 from J, leaving 8 bases between them. Germline CDR1 and CDR2: SGHDT and YYEEEE. The CDR3 has 14 residues. The CDR3 bases are TGTGCCAGCAGCTTGCGAAGGGATAATGAAAAACTGTTTTTT. This translates into CASSLRRDNEKLFF.

The rearrangement joins TRBV27 to TRBJ2-1; 7 bases fit TRBD1. Per germline, CDR1 MNHEY and CDR2 SMNVEV (reference sequence). V was pared by 2 bases and J by 2 bases, with 3 bases of the junction left unmatched. The CDR3 has 15 amino acids. The CDR3 sequence: CASSLQGVTYNEQFF. The CDR3 nucleotides read TGTGCCAGCAGTTTACAGGGGGTCACCTACAATGAGCAGTTCTTC.

This clone was observed once. The V gene is TRBV19, the J gene TRBJ2-5; D gene ambiguous. The CDR3 runs to 13 residues. V was trimmed by 4 bases and J by 7 bases, leaving 13 bases between them. Germline CDR1 is LNHDA and CDR2 is SQIVND (reference sequence). CDR3 residues: CASSSGLTGTQYF. The CDR3, as DNA: TGTGCCAGTAGTAGCGGTTTAACGGGGACCCAGTACTTC. Full variable domain (rest looked up from reference TRBV19 and TRBJ2-5): DGGITQSPKYLFRKEGQNVTLSCEQNLNHDAMYWYRQDPGQGLRLIYYSQIVNDFQKGDIAEGYSVSREKKESFPLTVTSAQKNPTAFYLCASSSGLTGTQYFGPGTRLLVL.

V is TRBV5-1 and J is TRBJ2-1; D is unresolved. Germline CDR1 and CDR2: SGHRS and YFSETQ. V was shortened by 0 bases and J by 5 bases, with 3 bases between the two germline ends. The CDR3 has 12 amino acids. CDR3 residues: CASSLDDNEQFF. CDR3 sequence (DNA): TGCGCCAGCAGCTTGGACGACAATGAGCAGTTCTTC.

The rearrangement uses TRBV6-1 and TRBJ2-5; the match to TRBD2 covers 7 bases. V was clipped by 5 bases and J by 5 bases; unmatched bases: 14. The CDR3 has 16 residues. Germline CDR1 and CDR2: MNHNS and SASEGT. The CDR3: CASSKGDYTPGETQYF. DNA of the CDR3: TGTGCCAGCAGTAAAGGGGACTATACACCAGGGGAGACCCAGTACTTC.